This T cell receptor (beta chain) was captured by sequencing in a study of blood T cell repertoires in COVID-19 (dated by TCRdb to about 2020). Regarding the study in general: The collaborator samples originated in the United States, Italy and Spain and spanned the acute and convalescent phases of COVID-19. Where HLA class I and class II types were available, the types were taken from metadata supplied by the sample provider, not from assay-based typing. Nearly every sample came with metadata listing a de-identified subject ID, COVID-19 status, age in years and sex. Deeply sampled blood TCRbeta repertoires from subjects exposed to, actively infected with, or recovered from COVID-19 were included in the dataset. The prospective study material was composed of cDNA or gDNA derived from T cells, B-cell-depleted T cells, or PBMCs. The repertoires were made available in a free public database intended to serve as a resource for research on the immune response to SARS-CoV-2. The samples were drawn from the first 160 participants of the ongoing ImmuneRACE study and from some 1,300 subjects provided by 6 global collaborators. Overall study results and their limits: The quantity of clinical and demographic metadata differed by source and by participant and was supplied without curation.

V is cut by 4 bases and J by 7 bases, and the space between the germline ends is 20 bases. For CDR1 and CDR2, the germline V gene lists SGHRS and YFSETQ. Spanning cysteine to phenylalanine, the CDR3 consists of 15 amino acids. Only the CDR3 part of the read is kept: 45 bases, read in frame from the first base. For this clone: It lacks a known antigen. Per-base qualities were not stored, and no clone one base away is much larger.

The immunoSEQ Assay, a bias-controlled multiplex PCR, was used to amplify TCRbeta CDR3 regions from genomic DNA. The paper's processing steps were these. Within the assay, amplification of reference gene primers was used to estimate how many nucleated cells each sample contained. To quantify the absolute abundance of each unique TCRbeta CDR3 rearrangement, sequence reads were collapsed and filtered. For each sample, productive Simpson clonality was calculated by taking the square root of Simpson's diversity index across productive rearrangements. Imported from immuneACCESS, the table was reduced by TCRdb to in-frame sequences with V and J called. These copies leave out some clones; in studies compared against another copy, an unresolved V gene accounts for under half, and the cause of the remainder is not known. V and J calls and clone size are as listed in that table; D and trimming were resolved from the DNA. The sample records 300,000 to 350,000 clones, 90% to 95% of which are singletons. The top ten hold about 4% of the sample.

In the prospective study, participants were about 18 to 100 years old, resided in about two dozen geographic areas of the United States, and were enrolled through a virtual design. In the prospective study, participants were assigned to cohorts based on the clinical history participants reported in a screening survey and a study questionnaire. A participant counted as exposed if, within 2 weeks of entering the study, that participant had been in contact with someone who had a PCR-confirmed or clinician-diagnosed COVID-19 case. Mobile phlebotomists in the prospective study collected whole blood, serum and a nasopharyngeal or oropharyngeal swab from every participant. Additional blood draws and questionnaires over an approximately two-month period could optionally be provided by prospective study participants. Before DNA extraction, blood samples from the prospective study were shipped at room temperature or frozen.

Input material: PBMCs or T cells enriched from blood (not recorded which). Recombination linked TRBV5-1 to TRBJ1-2; the D segment could be TRBD1, given 6 matching bases. The receptor was isolated from a woman in her 30s who had been exposed to COVID-19. The DNA sequence follows: TGCGCCAGCAGCCCTACTACAGGGAGTGCTGGTGGCTACACCTTC. Its coded protein is CASSPTTGSAGGYTF. Reference TRBV5-1 and TRBJ1-2 genes cover what lies past the CDR3, so the full variable domain is KAGVTQTPRYLIKTRGQQVTLSCSPISGHRSVSWYQQTPGQGLQFLFEYFSETQRNKGNFPGRFSGRQFSNSRSEMNVSTLELGDSALYLCASSPTTGSAGGYTFGSGTRLTVV.